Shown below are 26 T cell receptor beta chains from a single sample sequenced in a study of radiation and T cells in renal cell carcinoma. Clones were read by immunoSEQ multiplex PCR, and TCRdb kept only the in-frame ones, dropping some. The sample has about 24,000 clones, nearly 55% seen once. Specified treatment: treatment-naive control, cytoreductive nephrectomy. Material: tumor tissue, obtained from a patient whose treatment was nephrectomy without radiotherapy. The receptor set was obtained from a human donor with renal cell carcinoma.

The CDR3 region has the DNA TGTGCCAGCACTCGATTGGGGGCCCCAGATACGCAGTATTTT. As protein: CASTRLGAPDTQYF. The chain joins TRBV6-5 to TRBJ2-3, with D possibly matching TRBD1 (6 bases). The germline CDR1 and CDR2 sequences are MNHEY and SVGAGI. V lost 7 bases to trimming and J lost 4 bases, with 15 bases between them. This CDR3 spans 14 amino acids.

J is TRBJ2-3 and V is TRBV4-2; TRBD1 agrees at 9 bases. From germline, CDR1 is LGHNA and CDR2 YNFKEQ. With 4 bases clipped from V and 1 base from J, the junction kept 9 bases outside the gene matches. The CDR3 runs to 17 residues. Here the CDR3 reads CASSRYRTGVGTDTQYF. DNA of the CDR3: TGTGCCAGCAGCCGATACAGGACAGGGGTGGGCACAGATACGCAGTATTTT.

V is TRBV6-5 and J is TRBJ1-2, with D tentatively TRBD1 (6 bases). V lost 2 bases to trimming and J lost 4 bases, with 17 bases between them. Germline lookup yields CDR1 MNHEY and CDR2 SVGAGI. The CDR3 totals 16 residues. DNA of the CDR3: TGTGCCAGCAGTTACACCGGGGGGGGGACATCCTATGGCTACACCTTC. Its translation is CASSYTGGGTSYGYTF.

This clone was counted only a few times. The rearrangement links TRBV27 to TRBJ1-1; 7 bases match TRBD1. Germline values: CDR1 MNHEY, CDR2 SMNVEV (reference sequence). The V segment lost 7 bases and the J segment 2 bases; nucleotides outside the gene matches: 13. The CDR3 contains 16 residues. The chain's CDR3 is CASKGGGTLRNTEAFF. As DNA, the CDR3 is TGTGCCAGCAAAGGGGGCGGAACGCTGAGAAACACTGAAGCTTTCTTT.

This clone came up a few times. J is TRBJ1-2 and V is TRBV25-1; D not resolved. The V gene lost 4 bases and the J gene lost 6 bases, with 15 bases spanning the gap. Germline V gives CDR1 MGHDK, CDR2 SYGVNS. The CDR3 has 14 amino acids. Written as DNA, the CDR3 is TGTGCCAGCAGTGCCGCCGGGCGCCGTCATGGCTACACCTTC. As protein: CASSAAGRRHGYTF.

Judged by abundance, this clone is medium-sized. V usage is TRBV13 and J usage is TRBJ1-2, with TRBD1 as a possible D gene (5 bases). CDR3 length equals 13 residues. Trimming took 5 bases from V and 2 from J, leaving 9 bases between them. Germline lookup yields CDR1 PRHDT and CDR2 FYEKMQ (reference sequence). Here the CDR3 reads CASSRDGNYGYTF. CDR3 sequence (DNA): TGTGCCAGCAGCCGGGACGGGAACTATGGCTACACCTTC.

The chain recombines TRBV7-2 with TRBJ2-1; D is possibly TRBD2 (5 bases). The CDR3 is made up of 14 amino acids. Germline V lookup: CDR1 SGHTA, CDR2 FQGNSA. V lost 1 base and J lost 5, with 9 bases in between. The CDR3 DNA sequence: TGTGCCAGCAGCTTAGATTACGGGAACAATGAGCAGTTCTTC. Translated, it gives CASSLDYGNNEQFF.

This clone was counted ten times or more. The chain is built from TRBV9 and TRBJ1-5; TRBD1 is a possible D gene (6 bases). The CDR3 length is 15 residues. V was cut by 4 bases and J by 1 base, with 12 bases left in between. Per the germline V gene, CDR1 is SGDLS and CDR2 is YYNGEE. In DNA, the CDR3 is TGTGCCAGCAGCCATACAGGGAACAGCAATCAGCCCCAGCATTTT. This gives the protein CASSHTGNSNQPQHF.

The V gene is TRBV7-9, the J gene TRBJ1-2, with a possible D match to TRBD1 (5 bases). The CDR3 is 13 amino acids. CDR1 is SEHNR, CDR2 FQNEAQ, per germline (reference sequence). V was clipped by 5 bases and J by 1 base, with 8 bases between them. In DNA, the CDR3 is TGTGCCAGCAGCCGTGGGGGTAACTATGGCTACACCTTC. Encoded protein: CASSRGGNYGYTF.

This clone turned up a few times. CDR3 residues: CASSSDSILGGEQFF. CDR3 DNA sequence: TGTGCCAGCAGCTCAGACAGTATCCTAGGGGGTGAGCAGTTCTTC. This chain uses TRBV11-2 with TRBJ2-1, with D possibly TRBD1 on 6 matching bases. From germline, CDR1 is SGHAT and CDR2 FQNNGV. V was shortened by 4 bases and J by 9 bases, with 19 bases between the two germline ends. This CDR3 region has 15 residues.

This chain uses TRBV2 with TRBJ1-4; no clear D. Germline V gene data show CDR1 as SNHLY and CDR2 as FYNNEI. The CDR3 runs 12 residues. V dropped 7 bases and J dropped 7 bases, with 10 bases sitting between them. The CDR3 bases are TGTGCCAGCACACGCGGGAGTGAAAAACTGTTTTTT. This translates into CASTRGSEKLFF.

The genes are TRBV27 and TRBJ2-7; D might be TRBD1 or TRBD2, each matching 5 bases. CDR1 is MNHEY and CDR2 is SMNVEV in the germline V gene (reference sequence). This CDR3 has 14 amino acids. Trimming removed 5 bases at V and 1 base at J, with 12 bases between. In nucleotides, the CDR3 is TGTGCCAGCAGTCCCAGAGGGGCATCCTACGAGCAGTACTTC. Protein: CASSPRGASYEQYF.

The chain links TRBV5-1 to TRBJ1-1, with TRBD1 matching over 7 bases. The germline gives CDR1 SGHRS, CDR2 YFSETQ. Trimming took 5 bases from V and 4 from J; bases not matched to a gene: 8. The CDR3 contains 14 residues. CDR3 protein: CASRPQDRSTEAFF. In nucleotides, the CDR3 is TGCGCCAGCAGACCCCAGGACAGGTCCACTGAAGCTTTCTTT.

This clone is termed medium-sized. CDR3 sequence: CASSRRDRENTEAFF. The CDR3 DNA is TGTGCCAGCAGCCGGAGAGACAGGGAGAACACTGAAGCTTTCTTT. The genes are TRBV4-2 and TRBJ1-1; 7 nucleotides line up with TRBD1. The CDR3 is made up of 15 amino acids. Germline V gene lookup returns CDR1 LGHNA and CDR2 YNFKEQ. J gave up 1 base and V 4 bases, and 6 bases lay outside the gene matches.

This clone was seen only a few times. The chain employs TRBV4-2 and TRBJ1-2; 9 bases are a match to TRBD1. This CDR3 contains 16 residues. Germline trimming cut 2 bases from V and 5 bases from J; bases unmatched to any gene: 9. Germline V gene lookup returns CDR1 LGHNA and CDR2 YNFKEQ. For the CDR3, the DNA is TGTGCCAGCAGCCAACAGATGTTGGGACAGGGTTATGGCTACACCTTC. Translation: CASSQQMLGQGYGYTF.

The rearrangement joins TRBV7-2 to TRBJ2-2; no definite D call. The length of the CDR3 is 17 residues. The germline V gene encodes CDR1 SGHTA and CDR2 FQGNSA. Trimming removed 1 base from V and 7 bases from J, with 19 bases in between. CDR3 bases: TGTGCCAGCAGCTTAGATGGTGCTTTCCGTTCAAACGGGGAGCTGTTTTTT. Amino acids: CASSLDGAFRSNGELFF.

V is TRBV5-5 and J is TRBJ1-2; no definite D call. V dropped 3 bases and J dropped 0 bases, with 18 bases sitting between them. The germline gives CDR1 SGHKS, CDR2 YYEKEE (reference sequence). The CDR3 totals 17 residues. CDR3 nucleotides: TGTGCCAGCAGCTCGCCACGTGATGGCCCGGCTAACTATGGCTACACCTTC. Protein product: CASSSPRDGPANYGYTF.

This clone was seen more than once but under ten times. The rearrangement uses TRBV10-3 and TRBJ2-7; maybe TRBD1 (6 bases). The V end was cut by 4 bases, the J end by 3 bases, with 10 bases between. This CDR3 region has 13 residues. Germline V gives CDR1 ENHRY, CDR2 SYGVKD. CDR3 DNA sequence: TGTGCCATCAGTGGAGGGGGTAGCTACGAGCAGTACTTC. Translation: CAISGGGSYEQYF.

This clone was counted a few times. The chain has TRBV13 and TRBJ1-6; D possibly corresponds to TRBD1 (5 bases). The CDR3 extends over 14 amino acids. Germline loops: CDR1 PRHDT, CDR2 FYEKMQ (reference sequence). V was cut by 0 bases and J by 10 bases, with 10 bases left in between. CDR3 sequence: CASSLGQAGSPLHF. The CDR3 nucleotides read TGTGCCAGCAGCTTAGGACAGGCAGGATCACCCCTCCACTTT. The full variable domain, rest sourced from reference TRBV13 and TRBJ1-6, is AAGVIQSPRHLIKEKRETATLKCYPIPRHDTVYWYQQGPGQDPQFLISFYEKMQSDKGSIPDRFSAQQFSDYHSELNMSSLELGDSALYFCASSLGQAGSPLHFGNGTRLTVT.

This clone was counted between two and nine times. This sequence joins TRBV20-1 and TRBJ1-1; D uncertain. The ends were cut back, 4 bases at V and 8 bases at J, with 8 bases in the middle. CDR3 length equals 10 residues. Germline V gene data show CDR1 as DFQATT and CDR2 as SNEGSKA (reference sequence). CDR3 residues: CSATDEEAFF. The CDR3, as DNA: TGCAGTGCTACCGATGAGGAAGCTTTCTTT.

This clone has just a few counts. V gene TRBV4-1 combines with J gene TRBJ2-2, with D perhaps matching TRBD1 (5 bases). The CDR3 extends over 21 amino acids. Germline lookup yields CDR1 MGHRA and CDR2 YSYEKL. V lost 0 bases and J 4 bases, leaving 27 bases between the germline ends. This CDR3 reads CASSQDLVDTRSSGSTGELFF. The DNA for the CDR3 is TGCGCCAGCAGCCAAGATCTTGTGGACACCCGCTCGTCCGGATCCACCGGGGAGCTGTTTTTT.

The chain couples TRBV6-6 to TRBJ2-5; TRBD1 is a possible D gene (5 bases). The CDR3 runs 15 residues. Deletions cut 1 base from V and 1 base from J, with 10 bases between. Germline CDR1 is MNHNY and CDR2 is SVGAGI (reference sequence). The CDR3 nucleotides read TGTGCCAGCAGTTACTTAGACAGATTCCAAGAGACCCAGTACTTC. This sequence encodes CASSYLDRFQETQYF.

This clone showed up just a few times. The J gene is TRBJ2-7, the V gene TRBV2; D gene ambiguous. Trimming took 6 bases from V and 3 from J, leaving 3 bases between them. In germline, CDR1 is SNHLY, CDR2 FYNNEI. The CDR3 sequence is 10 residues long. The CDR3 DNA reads TGTGCCAGCAGGGTCTACGAGCAGTACTTC. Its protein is CASRVYEQYF. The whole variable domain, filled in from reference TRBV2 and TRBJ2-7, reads EPEVTQTPSHQVTQMGQEVILRCVPISNHLYFYWYRQILGQKVEFLVSFYNNEISEKSEIFDDQFSVERPDGSNFTLKIRSTKLEDSAMYFCASRVYEQYFGPGTRLTVT.

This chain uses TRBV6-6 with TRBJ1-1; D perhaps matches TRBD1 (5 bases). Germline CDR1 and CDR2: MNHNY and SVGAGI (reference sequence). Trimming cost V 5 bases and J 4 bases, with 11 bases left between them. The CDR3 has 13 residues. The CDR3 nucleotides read TGTGCCAGCAGTGTTCAGGGTTCCACTGAAGCTTTCTTT. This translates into CASSVQGSTEAFF.

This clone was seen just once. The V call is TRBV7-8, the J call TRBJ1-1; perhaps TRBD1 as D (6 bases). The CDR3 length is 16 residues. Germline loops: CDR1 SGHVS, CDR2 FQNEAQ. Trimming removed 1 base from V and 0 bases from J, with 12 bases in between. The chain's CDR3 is CASSLEQGILNTEAFF. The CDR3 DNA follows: TGTGCCAGCAGCTTAGAACAGGGAATATTGAACACTGAAGCTTTCTTT.

CDR3 amino acids: CASSDLSGGSYNEQFF. In nucleotides, the CDR3 is TGTGCCAGCAGTGACCTTAGCGGGGGCTCCTACAATGAGCAGTTCTTC. The J gene is TRBJ2-1, the V gene TRBV2, with 9 positions matching TRBD2. V shed 3 bases, J shed 0 bases, and the junction held 3 bases outside the gene matches. CDR1 is SNHLY and CDR2 is FYNNEI in the germline V gene. CDR3 length: 16 amino acids.